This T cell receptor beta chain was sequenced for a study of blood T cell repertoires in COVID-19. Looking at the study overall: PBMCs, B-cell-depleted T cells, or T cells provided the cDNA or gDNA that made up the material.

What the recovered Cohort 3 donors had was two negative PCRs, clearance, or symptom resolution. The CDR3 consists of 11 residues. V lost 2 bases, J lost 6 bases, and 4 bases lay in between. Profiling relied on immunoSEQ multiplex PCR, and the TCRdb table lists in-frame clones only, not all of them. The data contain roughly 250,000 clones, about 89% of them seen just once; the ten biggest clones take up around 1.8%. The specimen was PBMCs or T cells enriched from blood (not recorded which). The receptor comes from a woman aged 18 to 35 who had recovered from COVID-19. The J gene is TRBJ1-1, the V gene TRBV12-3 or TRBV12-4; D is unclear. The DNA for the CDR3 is TGTGCCAGCAGTTTATGGCCTGAAGCTTTCTTT. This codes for CASSLWPEAFF.